This TCR beta chain was retrieved from a study of monozygotic twins with inflammatory bowel disease. Germline V CDR1 and CDR2: MNHEY, SVGEGT. The CDR3 totals 16 residues. Every TCR library used 3500 ng of total RNA. After re-calling the 5' RACE reads, TCRdb lists one entry per CDR3 protein, DNA absent. The sample has 150,000 to 200,000 distinct CDR3 sequences, and its top ten clones hold less than 8%. The source is a human donor with ulcerative colitis or Crohn's disease, or a healthy co-twin of an affected twin (not recorded which). Source material: blood. The chain combines TRBV6-2 or TRBV6-3 with TRBJ2-7; TCRdb proposes TRBD2, but this gene call is untestable without DNA. This CDR3 reads CASRLAGGYISYEQYF.